These T cell receptor beta chains were read from a single sample in a study of glioma-infiltrating T cells. TCRdb called the multiplex PCR reads again in MiXCR, with one record for every CDR3 protein. The data show 150,000 or so distinct CDR3 sequences, approximately 40% seen once. The sequenced sample consisted of glioma tissue, nonneoplastic brain tissue, or PBMCs (not recorded which). The source is a human donor with low-grade glioma or glioblastoma, undergoing nonglioma brain surgery, or in good health (not recorded which). Each CDR3 is given with its conserved first and last residue. D genes are given only for firm matches. Clone size is given for some rows only: seen once, a few or many times, or a class if the clone is expanded.

>few|TRBJ1-2|TRBV12-3/TRBV12-4|TRBD1
TGTGCCAGCAATAGAGGACAGGGGATGGGCTATGGCTACACCTTC
CASNRGQGMGYGYTF
>medium-sized|TRBJ1-1|TRBV4-1|.
TGCGCCAGCAGCCCGACAGAGGCATCTGAAGCTTTCTTT
CASSPTEASEAFF
>few|TRBJ1-1|TRBV3-1|TRBD1
TGTGCCAGCAGCCCCGGGACAGTTTTAGCTGAAGCTTTCTTT
CASSPGTVLAEAFF
>.|TRBJ2-1|TRBV6-4|TRBD2
TGTGCCAGCGGAGCGGGGACTAGCGGGGACAATGAGCAGTTCTTC
CASGAGTSGDNEQFF
>few|TRBJ2-4|TRBV27|.
TGTGCCAGCAGTTTCTCCCCAGGAGCCAAAAACATTCAGTACTTC
CASSFSPGAKNIQYF
>.|TRBJ2-6|TRBV6-1|.
TGTGCCAGCCACAGGGAGGCCGGGGCCAACGTCCTGACTTTC
CASHREAGANVLTF
>.|TRBJ2-7|TRBV20-1|.
TGCAGTGCACCGGCACAGGGCTACGAGCAGTACTTC
CSAPAQGYEQYF
>.|TRBJ1-5|TRBV6-9|.
TGTGCCAGCAGTTTACAGGGCAATCAGCCCCGGCATTTT
CASSLQGNQPRHF
>.|TRBJ2-3|TRBV7-2|TRBD2
TGTGCCAGCAGCGTCATAGCGGGGGGGCCAAGGGATACGCAGTATTTT
CASSVIAGGPRDTQYF
>.|TRBJ2-7|TRBV5-1|TRBD2
TGCGCCAGCAGCTGGACTAGCGGGCCCTCCTACGAGCAGTACTTC
CASSWTSGPSYEQYF
>few|TRBJ1-6|TRBV7-6|.
TGTGCCAGCAGCCTGAACTCCTATAATTCACCCCTCCACTTT
CASSLNSYNSPLHF
>.|TRBJ2-5|TRBV4-1|TRBD1
TGCGCCAGCAGCCAGAGACCGGGACAGCCCATAGAGACCCAGTACTTC
CASSQRPGQPIETQYF
>.|TRBJ2-3|TRBV18|.
TGTGCCAGCTCACTTCGACGGGATTTTACCACAGATACGCAGTATTTT
CASSLRRDFTTDTQYF
>.|TRBJ1-1|TRBV19|.
TGTGCCAGTAGTATCGGACAGAGGAACACTGAAGCTTTCTTT
CASSIGQRNTEAFF